Given below is one T cell receptor beta chain in context. This specimen includes other DNA sequences encoding the same CDR3. The sample originates from a study of shared clonotypes between healthy human individuals. This was a deep-level run. This table comes from immunoSEQ multiplex PCR, and its TCRdb copy is limited to in-frame clones, with some not included. Among roughly 660,000 clones, less than 95% were seen once, and the ten largest hold roughly 36%. Germline values: CDR1 MDHEN, CDR2 SYDVKM. The CDR3 sequence is 12 residues long. The V and J ends lost 3 bases and 0 bases respectively, with 3 bases between them.

Sequencing was performed on memory CD8+ T cells from PBMCs. Subset of the sample: CD45RO+ cells pooled with CCR7-negative TemRA cells. The chain has TRBV28 and TRBJ2-7, with D unresolved. The source is a man aged 18-30 years in good health. Some clones in this sample may be carry-over from other donors' samples. CDR3 sequence reads: CASSLSSYEQYF. The CDR3 DNA reads TGTGCCAGCAGTTTGAGCTCCTACGAGCAGTACTTC.